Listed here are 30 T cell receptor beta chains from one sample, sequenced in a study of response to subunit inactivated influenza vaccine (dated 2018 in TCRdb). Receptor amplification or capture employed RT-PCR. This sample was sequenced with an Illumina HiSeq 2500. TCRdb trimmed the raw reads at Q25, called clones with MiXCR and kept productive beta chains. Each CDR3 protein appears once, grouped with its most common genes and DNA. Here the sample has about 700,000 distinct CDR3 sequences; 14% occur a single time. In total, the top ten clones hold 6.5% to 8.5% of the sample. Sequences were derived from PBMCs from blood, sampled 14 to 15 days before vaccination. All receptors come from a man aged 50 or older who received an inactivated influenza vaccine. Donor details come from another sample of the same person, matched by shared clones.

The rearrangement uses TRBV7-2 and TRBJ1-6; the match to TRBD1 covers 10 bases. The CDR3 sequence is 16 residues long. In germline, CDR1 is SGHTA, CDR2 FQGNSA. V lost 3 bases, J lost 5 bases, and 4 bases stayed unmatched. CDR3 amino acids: CASSFPGQGNNSPLHF. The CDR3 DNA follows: TGTGCCAGCAGCTTTCCGGGACAGGGGAATAATTCACCCCTCCACTTT. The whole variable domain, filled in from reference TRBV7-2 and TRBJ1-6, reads GAGVSQSPSNKVTEKGKDVELRCDPISGHTALYWYRQSLGQGLEFLIYFQGNSAPDKSGLPSDRFSAERTGGSVSTLTIQRTQQEDSAVYLCASSFPGQGNNSPLHFGNGTRLTVT.

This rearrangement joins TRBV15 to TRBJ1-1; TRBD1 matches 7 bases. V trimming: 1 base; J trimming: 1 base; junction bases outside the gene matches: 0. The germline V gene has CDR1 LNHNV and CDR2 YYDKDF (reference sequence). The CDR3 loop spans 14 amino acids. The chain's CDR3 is CATSRGTGNTEAFF. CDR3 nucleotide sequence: TGTGCCACCAGCAGAGGGACAGGGAACACTGAAGCTTTCTTT.

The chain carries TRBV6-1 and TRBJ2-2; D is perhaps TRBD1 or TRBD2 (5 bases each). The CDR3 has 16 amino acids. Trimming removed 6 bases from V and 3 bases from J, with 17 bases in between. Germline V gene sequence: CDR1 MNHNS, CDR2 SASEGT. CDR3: CASSPRGGWYTGELFF. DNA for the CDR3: TGTGCCAGCAGCCCTCGGGGCGGGTGGTACACCGGGGAGCTGTTTTTT.

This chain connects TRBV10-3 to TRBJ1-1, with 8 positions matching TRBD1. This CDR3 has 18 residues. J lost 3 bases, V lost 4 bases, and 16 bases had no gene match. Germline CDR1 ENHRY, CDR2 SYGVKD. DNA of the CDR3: TGTGCCATCAGTGGGGGCTACCGGGACAGGAGGACTTACACTGAAGCTTTCTTT. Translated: CAISGGYRDRRTYTEAFF.

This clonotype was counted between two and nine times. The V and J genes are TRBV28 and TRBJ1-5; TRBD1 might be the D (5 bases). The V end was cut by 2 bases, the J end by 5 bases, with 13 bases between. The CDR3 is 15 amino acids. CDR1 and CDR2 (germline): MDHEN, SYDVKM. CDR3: CASSLVRVFDQPQHF. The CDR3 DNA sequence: TGTGCCAGCAGTTTAGTCAGGGTGTTTGATCAGCCCCAGCATTTT.

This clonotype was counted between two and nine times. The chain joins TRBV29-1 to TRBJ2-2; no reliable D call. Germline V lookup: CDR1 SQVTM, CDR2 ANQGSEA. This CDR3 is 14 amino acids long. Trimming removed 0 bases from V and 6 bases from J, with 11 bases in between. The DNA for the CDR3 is TGCAGCGTTGAAGAGAAGGGCCGGGCCGGGGAGCTGTTTTTT. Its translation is CSVEEKGRAGELFF.

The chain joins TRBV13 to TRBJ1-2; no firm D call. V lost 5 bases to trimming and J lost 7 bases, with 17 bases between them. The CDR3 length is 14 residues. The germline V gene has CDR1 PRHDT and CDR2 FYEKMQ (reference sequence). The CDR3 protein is CASSPESRRLGYTF. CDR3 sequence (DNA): TGTGCCAGCAGCCCCGAGAGCAGGCGACTTGGCTACACCTTC. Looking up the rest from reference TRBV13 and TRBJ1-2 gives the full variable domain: AAGVIQSPRHLIKEKRETATLKCYPIPRHDTVYWYQQGPGQDPQFLISFYEKMQSDKGSIPDRFSAQQFSDYHSELNMSSLELGDSALYFCASSPESRRLGYTFGSGTRLTVV.

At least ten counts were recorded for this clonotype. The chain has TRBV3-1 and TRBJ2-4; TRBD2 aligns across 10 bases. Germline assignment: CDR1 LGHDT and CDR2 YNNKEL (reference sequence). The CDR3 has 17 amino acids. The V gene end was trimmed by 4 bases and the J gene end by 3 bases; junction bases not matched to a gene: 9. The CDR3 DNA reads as TGTGCCAGCAGCCCCCGGCTAGCGGGAGTGGACAAAAACATTCAGTACTTC. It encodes CASSPRLAGVDKNIQYF. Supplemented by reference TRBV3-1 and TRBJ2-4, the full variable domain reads DTAVSQTPKYLVTQMGNDKSIKCEQNLGHDTMYWYKQDSKKFLKIMFSYNNKELIINETVPNRFSPKSPDKAHLNLHINSLELGDSAVYFCASSPRLAGVDKNIQYFGAGTRLSVL.

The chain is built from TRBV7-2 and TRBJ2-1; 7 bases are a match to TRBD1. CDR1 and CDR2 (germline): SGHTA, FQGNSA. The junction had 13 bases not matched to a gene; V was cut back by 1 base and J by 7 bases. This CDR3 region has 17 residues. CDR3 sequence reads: CASSLGQGRTILNEQFF. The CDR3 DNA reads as TGTGCCAGCAGCTTAGGACAGGGCCGTACCATACTTAATGAGCAGTTCTTC. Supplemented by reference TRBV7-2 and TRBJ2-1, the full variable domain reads GAGVSQSPSNKVTEKGKDVELRCDPISGHTALYWYRQSLGQGLEFLIYFQGNSAPDKSGLPSDRFSAERTGGSVSTLTIQRTQQEDSAVYLCASSLGQGRTILNEQFFGPGTRLTVL.

CDR3 nucleotides: TGTGCCAGCACCACAGGGGGCGGGCAGACCCAGTACTTC. It translates to CASTTGGGQTQYF. The chain links TRBV6-1 to TRBJ2-5, with TRBD1 matching over 9 bases. V lost 7 bases to trimming and J lost 6 bases; unmatched junction nucleotides: 6. From germline, CDR1 is MNHNS and CDR2 SASEGT. The CDR3 length is 13 residues.

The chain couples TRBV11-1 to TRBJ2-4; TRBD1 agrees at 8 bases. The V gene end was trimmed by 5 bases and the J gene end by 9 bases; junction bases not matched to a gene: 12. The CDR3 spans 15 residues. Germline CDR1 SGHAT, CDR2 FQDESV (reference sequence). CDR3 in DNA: TGTGCCAGCAGCCAGTATATACCAGGACAGGGCATTCAGTACTTC. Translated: CASSQYIPGQGIQYF.

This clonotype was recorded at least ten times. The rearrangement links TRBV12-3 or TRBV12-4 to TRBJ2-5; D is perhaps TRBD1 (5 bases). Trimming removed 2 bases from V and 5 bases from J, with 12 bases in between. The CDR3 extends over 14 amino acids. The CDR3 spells CASSLSQGLETQYF. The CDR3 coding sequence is TGTGCCAGCAGTTTAAGTCAGGGTTTGGAGACCCAGTACTTC.

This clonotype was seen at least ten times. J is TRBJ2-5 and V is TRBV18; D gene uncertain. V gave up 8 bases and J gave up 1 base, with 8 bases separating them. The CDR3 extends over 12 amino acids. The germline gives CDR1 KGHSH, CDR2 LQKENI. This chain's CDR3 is CASSPAQETQYF. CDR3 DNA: TGTGCCAGCAGCCCGGCCCAAGAGACCCAGTACTTC.

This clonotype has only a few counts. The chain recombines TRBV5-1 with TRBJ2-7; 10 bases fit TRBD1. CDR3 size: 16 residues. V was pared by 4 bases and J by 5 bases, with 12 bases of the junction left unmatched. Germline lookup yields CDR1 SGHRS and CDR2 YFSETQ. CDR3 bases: TGCGCCAGCAGCAGCCCCGGGACAGGGGCCGTCGACGAGCAGTACTTC. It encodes CASSSPGTGAVDEQYF.

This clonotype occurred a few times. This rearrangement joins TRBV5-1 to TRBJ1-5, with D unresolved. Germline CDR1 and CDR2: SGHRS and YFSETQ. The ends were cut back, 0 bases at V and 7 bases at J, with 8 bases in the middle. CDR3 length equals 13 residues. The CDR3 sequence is CASSLVVGQPQHF. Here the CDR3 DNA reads TGCGCCAGCAGCTTGGTGGTCGGGCAGCCCCAGCATTTT. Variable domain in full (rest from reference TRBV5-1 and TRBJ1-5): KAGVTQTPRYLIKTRGQQVTLSCSPISGHRSVSWYQQTPGQGLQFLFEYFSETQRNKGNFPGRFSGRQFSNSRSEMNVSTLELGDSALYLCASSLVVGQPQHFGDGTRLSIL.

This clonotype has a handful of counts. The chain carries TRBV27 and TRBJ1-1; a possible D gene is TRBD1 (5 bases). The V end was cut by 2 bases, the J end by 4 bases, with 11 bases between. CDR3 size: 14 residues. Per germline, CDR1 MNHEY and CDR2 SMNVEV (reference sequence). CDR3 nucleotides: TGTGCCAGCAGTTTAGGCGGGGCGGCCACTGAAGCTTTCTTT. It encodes CASSLGGAATEAFF.

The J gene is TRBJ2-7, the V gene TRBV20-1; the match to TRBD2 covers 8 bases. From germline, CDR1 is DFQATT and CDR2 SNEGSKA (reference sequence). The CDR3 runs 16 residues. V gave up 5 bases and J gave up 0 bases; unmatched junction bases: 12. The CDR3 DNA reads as TGCAGTGCTCGGGCGTCTAGCGGGTGGAGCTCCTACGAGCAGTACTTC. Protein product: CSARASSGWSSYEQYF.

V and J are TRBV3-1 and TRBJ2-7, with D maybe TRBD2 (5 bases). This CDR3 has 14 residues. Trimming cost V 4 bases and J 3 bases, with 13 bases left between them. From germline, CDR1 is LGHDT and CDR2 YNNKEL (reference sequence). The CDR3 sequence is CASSLRTWGYEQYF. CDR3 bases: TGTGCCAGCAGCCTCAGGACTTGGGGCTACGAGCAGTACTTC.

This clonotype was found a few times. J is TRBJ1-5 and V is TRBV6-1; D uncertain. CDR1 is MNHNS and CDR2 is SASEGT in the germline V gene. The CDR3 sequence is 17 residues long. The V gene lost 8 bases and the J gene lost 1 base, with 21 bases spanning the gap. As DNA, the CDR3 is TGTGCCAGCGTTGAAGGGTCCGCGGTCCAGAGCAATCAGCCCCAGCATTTT. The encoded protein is CASVEGSAVQSNQPQHF.

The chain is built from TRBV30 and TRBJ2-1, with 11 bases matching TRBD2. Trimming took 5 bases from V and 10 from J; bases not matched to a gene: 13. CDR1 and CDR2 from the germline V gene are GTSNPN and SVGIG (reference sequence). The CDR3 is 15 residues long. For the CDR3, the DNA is TGTGCCTGGGCGCTAGCGGGAGGCCGTCCCTTGGAGCAGTTCTTC. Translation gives CAWALAGGRPLEQFF.

Written as DNA, the CDR3 is TGCAGTGCTAGAGTGGGCGGCGGGGCCAACGTCCTGACTTTC. Translated: CSARVGGGANVLTF. The rearrangement joins TRBV20-1 to TRBJ2-6; no reliable D call. Trimming took off 1 base at V and 4 bases at J, with 8 bases between the two ends. CDR3 size: 14 residues. From germline, CDR1 is DFQATT and CDR2 SNEGSKA (reference sequence).

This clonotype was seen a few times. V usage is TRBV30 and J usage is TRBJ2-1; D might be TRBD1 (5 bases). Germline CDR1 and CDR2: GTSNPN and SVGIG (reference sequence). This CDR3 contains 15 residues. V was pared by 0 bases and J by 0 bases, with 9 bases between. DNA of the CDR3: TGTGCCTGGAGTGTGGGGCCTCTCTCCTACAATGAGCAGTTCTTC. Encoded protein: CAWSVGPLSYNEQFF.

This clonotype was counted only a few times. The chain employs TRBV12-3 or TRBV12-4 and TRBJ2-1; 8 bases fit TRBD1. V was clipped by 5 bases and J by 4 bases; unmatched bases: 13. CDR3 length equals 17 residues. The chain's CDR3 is CASSPHTGTGGYNEQFF. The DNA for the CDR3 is TGTGCCAGCAGTCCTCATACCGGGACAGGCGGATACAATGAGCAGTTCTTC.

The CDR3 DNA reads as TGTGCCAGCAGGGCACCCGGGAGGGAGACCCAGTACTTC. This encodes CASRAPGRETQYF. The V and J genes are TRBV6-1 and TRBJ2-5, with 7 bases identical to TRBD2. J gave up 5 bases and V 6 bases, and 6 bases lay outside the gene matches. The CDR3 is made up of 13 amino acids. From germline, CDR1 is MNHNS and CDR2 SASEGT.

In DNA form, the CDR3 reads TGTGCCACCAGCAGAGCCCTGACTAGCGGGGGAGGTACCACCGGGGAGCTGTTTTTT. Amino acid sequence: CATSRALTSGGGTTGELFF. The rearrangement joins TRBV15 to TRBJ2-2; 12 bases line up with TRBD2. CDR1 LNHNV and CDR2 YYDKDF come from the germline V gene (reference sequence). This CDR3 region has 19 residues. V dropped 1 base and J dropped 4; count of bases not matched to a gene: 10.

This CDR3 is CSAVEGLAEISQTQYF. For the CDR3, the DNA is TGCAGTGCAGTCGAGGGTCTAGCGGAGATTTCGCAGACCCAGTACTTC. V gene TRBV20-1 combines with J gene TRBJ2-5; 7 bases map to TRBD2. V shed 6 bases and J 6 bases; nucleotides not matched to a gene: 19. The germline V gene encodes CDR1 DFQATT and CDR2 SNEGSKA (reference sequence). This CDR3 comprises 16 residues.

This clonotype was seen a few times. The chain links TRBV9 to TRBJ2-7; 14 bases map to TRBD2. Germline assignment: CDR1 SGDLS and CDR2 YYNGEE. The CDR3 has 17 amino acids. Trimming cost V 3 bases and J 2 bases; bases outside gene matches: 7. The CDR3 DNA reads TGTGCCAGCAGCGACGGGACTAGCGGGAGTTCTCCCTACGAGCAGTACTTC. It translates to CASSDGTSGSSPYEQYF.

CDR3 DNA sequence: TGCAGTGCTTCGGACAGGGGGCGATGGTATGGCTACACCTTC. It translates to CSASDRGRWYGYTF. The chain links TRBV20-1 to TRBJ1-2; TRBD1 aligns across 11 bases. The CDR3 loop spans 14 amino acids. J lost 5 bases, V lost 5 bases, and 7 bases had no gene match. The V gene's germline CDR1 is DFQATT and CDR2 SNEGSKA (reference sequence).

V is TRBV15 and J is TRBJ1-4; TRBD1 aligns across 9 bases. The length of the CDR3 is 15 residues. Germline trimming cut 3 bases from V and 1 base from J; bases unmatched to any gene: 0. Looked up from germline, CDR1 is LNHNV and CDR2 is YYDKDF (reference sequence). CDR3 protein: CATSRGQGTNEKLFF. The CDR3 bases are TGTGCCACCAGCAGGGGACAGGGAACTAATGAAAAACTGTTTTTT.

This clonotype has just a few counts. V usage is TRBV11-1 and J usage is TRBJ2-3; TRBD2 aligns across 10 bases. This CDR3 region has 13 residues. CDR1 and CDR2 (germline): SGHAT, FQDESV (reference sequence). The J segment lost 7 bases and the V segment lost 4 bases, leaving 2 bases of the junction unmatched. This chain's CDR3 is CASSSSGRNTQYF. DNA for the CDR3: TGTGCCAGCAGCTCTAGCGGGAGAAATACGCAGTATTTT.